This is a list of T cell receptor beta chains from one sample in a study of blood T cell repertoires in COVID-19. The protocol was immunoSEQ multiplex PCR, while the TCRdb copy is restricted to in-frame clones and leaves out a portion. The sample records around 500,000 clones, 70% to 90% being singletons. Input material: PBMCs or T cells enriched from blood (not recorded which). The receptors come from a woman in her 40s who had recovered from COVID-19. Each CDR3 is given with its conserved first and last residue. D genes are given only for firm matches. Clone size is shown for a subset of rows, as once, few, many or a class of expanded clone.

D,V,size,length,J,DNA,CDR3
.,TRBV3-1/TRBV3-2,.,13,TRBJ1-3,TGTGCCAGCAGCACCACAGCTGGAAACACCATATATTTT,CASSTTAGNTIYF
TRBD1,TRBV5-5,.,15,TRBJ1-3,TGTGCCAGCAGCTTGGGACAGGGGATTGGAAACACCATATATTTT,CASSLGQGIGNTIYF
.,TRBV7-2,.,17,TRBJ2-7,TGTGCCAGCAGCTTCCGGGGACGGGGGGCAGAATCCTACGAGCAGTACTTC,CASSFRGRGAESYEQYF
.,TRBV2,.,13,TRBJ1-2,TGTGCCAGCAGTGACGACAGACAAGGCGGCTACACCTTC,CASSDDRQGGYTF
TRBD1,TRBV30,.,14,TRBJ1-2,TGTGCCTGGACAAGGGACAGGGGAGACTATGGCTACACCTTC,CAWTRDRGDYGYTF
TRBD1,TRBV7-9,.,13,TRBJ1-2,TGTGCCAGCAGCTTCCCCGACAGGGGTGGCTACACCTTC,CASSFPDRGGYTF
TRBD2,TRBV5-1,.,17,TRBJ2-2,TGCGCCAGCAGCTTGAATAGCGGGAGTTTTTTCACCGGGGAGCTGTTTTTT,CASSLNSGSFFTGELFF
.,TRBV7-2,.,11,TRBJ2-1,TGTGCCAGCAGCTACGGTGGTGAGCAGTTCTTC,CASSYGGEQFF
TRBD1,TRBV19,few,17,TRBJ1-5,TGTGCCAGTAGTCCCCCGGACAGGGGGTTTGAACATCAGCCCCAGCATTTT,CASSPPDRGFEHQPQHF
.,TRBV19,.,15,TRBJ2-7,TGTGCCAGTAGTGATTCCGGGACACCCGCCTACGAGCAGTACTTC,CASSDSGTPAYEQYF
TRBD1,TRBV27,.,15,TRBJ1-5,TGTGCCAGCAGTTTAGTGACAGGGTGGAATCAGCCCCAGCATTTT,CASSLVTGWNQPQHF
.,TRBV11-3,.,15,TRBJ2-3,TGTGCCAGCAGCTTAGGCGGGATCAGCACAGATACGCAGTATTTT,CASSLGGISTDTQYF
.,TRBV29-1,.,15,TRBJ1-1,TGCAGCGTATGTAGGGATGCCCAAACGGGGGCTGAAGCTTTCTTT,CSVCRDAQTGAEAFF
TRBD1,TRBV7-2,.,14,TRBJ1-1,TGTGCCAGCAGCCTTCAGGACAGGGGCAATGAAGCTTTCTTT,CASSLQDRGNEAFF
TRBD1,TRBV5-6,few,14,TRBJ1-5,TGTGCCAGCACGACAGGGAGAGGCAATCAGCCCCAGCATTTT,CASTTGRGNQPQHF
TRBD1,TRBV28,.,12,TRBJ1-2,TGTGCCAGCAGTCTCAGGGGGCATGGCTACACCTTC,CASSLRGHGYTF